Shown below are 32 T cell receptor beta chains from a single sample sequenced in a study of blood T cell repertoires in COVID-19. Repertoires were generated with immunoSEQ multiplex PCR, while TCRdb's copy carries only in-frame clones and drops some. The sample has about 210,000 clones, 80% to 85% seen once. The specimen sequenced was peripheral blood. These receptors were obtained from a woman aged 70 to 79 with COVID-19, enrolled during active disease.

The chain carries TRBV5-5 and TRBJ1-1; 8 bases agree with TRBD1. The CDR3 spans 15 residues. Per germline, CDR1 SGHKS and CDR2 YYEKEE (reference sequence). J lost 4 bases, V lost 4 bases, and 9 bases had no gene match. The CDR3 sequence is CASSARQGIGTEAFF. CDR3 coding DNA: TGTGCCAGCAGCGCCCGACAGGGGATCGGCACTGAAGCTTTCTTT.

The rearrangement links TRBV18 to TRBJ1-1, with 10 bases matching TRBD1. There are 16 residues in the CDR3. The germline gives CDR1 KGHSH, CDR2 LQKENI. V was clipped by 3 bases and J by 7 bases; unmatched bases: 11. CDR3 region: CASSPDRGRPGNEAFF. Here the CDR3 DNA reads TGTGCCAGCTCACCGGACAGGGGGAGACCGGGGAATGAAGCTTTCTTT.

The CDR3, as DNA: TGTGCCAGCAGCGACCGGGACTCGCTGTTCTTC. Translated: CASSDRDSLFF. The chain has TRBV28 and TRBJ2-1; possibly TRBD2 for D (6 bases). Germline V gives CDR1 MDHEN, CDR2 SYDVKM. V lost 6 bases and J 15 bases, leaving 15 bases between the germline ends. The CDR3 is 11 residues long.

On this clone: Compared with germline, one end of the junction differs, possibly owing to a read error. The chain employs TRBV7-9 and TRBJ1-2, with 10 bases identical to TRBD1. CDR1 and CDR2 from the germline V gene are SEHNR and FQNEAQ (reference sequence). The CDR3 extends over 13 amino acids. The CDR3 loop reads CASSLAAGDRGLF. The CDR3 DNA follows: TGTGCCAGCAGCTTAGCGGCGGGGGACAGGGGCCTCTTC.

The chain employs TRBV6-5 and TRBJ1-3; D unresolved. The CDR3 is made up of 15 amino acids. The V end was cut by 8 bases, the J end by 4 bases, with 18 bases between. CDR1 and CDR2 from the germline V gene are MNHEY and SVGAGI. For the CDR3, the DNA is TGTGCCAGCGCCCGGTTCCAAGGAGGAGGAAACACCATATATTTT. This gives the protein CASARFQGGGNTIYF.

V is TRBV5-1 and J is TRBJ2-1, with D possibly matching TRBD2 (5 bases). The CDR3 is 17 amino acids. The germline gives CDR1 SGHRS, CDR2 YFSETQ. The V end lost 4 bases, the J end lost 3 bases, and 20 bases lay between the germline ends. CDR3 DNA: TGCGCCAGCAGCGTTGGGTGGAGGTCCTTGGGCTACAATGAGCAGTTCTTC. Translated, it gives CASSVGWRSLGYNEQFF. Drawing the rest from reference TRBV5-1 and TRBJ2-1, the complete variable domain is KAGVTQTPRYLIKTRGQQVTLSCSPISGHRSVSWYQQTPGQGLQFLFEYFSETQRNKGNFPGRFSGRQFSNSRSEMNVSTLELGDSALYLCASSVGWRSLGYNEQFFGPGTRLTVL.

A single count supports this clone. The CDR3 sequence is CASSFTPGGYEKLFF. CDR3 coding DNA: TGTGCCAGCAGTTTCACCCCAGGGGGTTATGAAAAACTGTTTTTT. The genes are TRBV6-5 and TRBJ1-4, with 7 bases aligning to TRBD1. The CDR3 loop spans 15 amino acids. Looked up from germline, CDR1 is MNHEY and CDR2 is SVGAGI. V was pared by 4 bases and J by 6 bases, with 8 bases of the junction left unmatched.

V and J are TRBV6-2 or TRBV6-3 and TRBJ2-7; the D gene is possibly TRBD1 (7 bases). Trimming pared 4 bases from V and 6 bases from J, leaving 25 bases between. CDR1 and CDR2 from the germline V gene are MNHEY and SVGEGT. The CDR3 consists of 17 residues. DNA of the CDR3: TGTGCCAGCAGTTGGGCAGGGGGGCGCTCAATATTGGCCGAGCAGTACTTC. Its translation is CASSWAGGRSILAEQYF.

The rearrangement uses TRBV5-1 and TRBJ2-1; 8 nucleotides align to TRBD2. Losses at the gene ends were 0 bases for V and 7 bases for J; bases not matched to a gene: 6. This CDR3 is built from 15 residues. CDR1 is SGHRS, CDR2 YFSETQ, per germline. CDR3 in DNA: TGCGCCAGCAGCTTGGGCGGGAGGCGTAATAATGAGCAGTTCTTC. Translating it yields CASSLGGRRNNEQFF.

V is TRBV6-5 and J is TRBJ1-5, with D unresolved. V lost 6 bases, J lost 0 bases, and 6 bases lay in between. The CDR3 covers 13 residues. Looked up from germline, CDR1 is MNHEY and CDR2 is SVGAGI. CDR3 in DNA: TGTGCCAGCAGGGAGCATAGCAATCAGCCCCAGCATTTT. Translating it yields CASREHSNQPQHF.

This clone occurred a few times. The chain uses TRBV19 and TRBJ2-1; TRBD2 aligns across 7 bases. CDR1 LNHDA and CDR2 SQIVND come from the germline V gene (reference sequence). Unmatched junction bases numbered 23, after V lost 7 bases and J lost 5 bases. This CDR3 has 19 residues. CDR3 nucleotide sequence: TGTGCCAGTACCCGGGTAGGCGGGAGTGTTGGTTTCAAGAACAATGAGCAGTTCTTC. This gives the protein CASTRVGGSVGFKNNEQFF. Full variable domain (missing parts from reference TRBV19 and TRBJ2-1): DGGITQSPKYLFRKEGQNVTLSCEQNLNHDAMYWYRQDPGQGLRLIYYSQIVNDFQKGDIAEGYSVSREKKESFPLTVTSAQKNPTAFYLCASTRVGGSVGFKNNEQFFGPGTRLTVL.

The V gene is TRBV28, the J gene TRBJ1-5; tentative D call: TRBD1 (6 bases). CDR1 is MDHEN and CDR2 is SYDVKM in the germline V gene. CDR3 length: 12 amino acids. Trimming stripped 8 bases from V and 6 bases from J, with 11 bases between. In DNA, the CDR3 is TGTGCCAGCGGAACAGGGACTCAGCCCCAGCATTTT. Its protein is CASGTGTQPQHF.

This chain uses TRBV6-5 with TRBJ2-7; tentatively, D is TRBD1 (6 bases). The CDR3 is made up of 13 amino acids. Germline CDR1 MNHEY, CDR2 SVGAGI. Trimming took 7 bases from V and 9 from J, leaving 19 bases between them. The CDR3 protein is CASKGPGERGQYF. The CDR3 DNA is TGTGCCAGCAAGGGGCCAGGGGAAAGGGGGCAGTACTTC.

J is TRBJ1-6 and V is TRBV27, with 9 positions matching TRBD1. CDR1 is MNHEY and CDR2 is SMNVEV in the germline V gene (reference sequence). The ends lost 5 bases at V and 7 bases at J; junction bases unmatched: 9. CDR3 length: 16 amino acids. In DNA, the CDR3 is TGTGCCAGCAGTCCGCAACAGGGGGCGAGGAATTCACCCCTCCACTTT. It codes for CASSPQQGARNSPLHF.

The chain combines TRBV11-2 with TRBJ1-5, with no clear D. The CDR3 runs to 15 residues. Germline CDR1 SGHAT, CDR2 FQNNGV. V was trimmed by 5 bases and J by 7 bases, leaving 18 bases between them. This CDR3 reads CASSPSDNEFQPQHF. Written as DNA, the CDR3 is TGTGCCAGCAGCCCCAGTGACAATGAGTTCCAGCCCCAGCATTTT.

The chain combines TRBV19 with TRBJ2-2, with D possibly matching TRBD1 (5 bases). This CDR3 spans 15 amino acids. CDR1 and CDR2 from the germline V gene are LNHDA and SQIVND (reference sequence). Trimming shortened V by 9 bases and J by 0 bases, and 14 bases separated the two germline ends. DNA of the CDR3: TGTGCCAGCCACACTGGGGCCGCGAACACCGGGGAGCTGTTTTTT. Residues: CASHTGAANTGELFF.

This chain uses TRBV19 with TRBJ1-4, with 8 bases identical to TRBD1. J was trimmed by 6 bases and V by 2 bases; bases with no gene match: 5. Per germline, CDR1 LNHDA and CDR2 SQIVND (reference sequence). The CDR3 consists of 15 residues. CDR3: CASSIFGQGYEKLFF. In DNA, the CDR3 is TGTGCCAGTAGTATATTCGGACAGGGATATGAAAAACTGTTTTTT.

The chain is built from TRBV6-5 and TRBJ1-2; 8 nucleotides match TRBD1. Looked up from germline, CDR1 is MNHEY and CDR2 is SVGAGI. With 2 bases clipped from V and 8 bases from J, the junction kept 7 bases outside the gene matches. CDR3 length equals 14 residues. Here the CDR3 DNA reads TGTGCCAGCAGTTACACTACAGGGGGAATAGGCTACACCTTC. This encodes CASSYTTGGIGYTF.

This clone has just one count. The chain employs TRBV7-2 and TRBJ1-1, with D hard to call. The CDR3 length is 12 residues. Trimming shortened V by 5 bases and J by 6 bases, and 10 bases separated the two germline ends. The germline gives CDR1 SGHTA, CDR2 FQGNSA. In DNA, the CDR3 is TGTGCCAGCAGCCTCTGGAGGTCTGAAGCTTTCTTT. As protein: CASSLWRSEAFF. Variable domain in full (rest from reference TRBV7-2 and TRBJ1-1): GAGVSQSPSNKVTEKGKDVELRCDPISGHTALYWYRQSLGQGLEFLIYFQGNSAPDKSGLPSDRFSAERTGGSVSTLTIQRTQQEDSAVYLCASSLWRSEAFFGQGTRLTVV.

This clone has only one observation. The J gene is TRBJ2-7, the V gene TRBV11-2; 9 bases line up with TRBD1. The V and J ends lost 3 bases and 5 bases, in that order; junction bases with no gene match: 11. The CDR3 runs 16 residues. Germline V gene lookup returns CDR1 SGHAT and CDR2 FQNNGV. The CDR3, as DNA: TGTGCCAGCAGCTTCTCGACCGGGACAGGGCTGGACGAGCAGTACTTC. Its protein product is CASSFSTGTGLDEQYF.

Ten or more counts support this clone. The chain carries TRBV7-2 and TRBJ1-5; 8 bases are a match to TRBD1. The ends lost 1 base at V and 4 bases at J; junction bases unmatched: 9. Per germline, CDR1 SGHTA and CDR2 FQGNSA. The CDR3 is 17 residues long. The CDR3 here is CASSLGGGDRQNQPQHF. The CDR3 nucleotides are TGTGCCAGCAGCTTAGGGGGAGGGGACAGGCAAAATCAGCCCCAGCATTTT.

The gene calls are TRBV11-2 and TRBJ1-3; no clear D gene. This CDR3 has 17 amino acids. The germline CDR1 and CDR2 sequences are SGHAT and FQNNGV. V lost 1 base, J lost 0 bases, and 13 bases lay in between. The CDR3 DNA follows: TGTGCCAGCAGCTTAGGAACCAGAAGAAACTCTGGAAACACCATATATTTT. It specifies CASSLGTRRNSGNTIYF. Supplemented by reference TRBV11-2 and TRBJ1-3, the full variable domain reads EAGVAQSPRYKIIEKRQSVAFWCNPISGHATLYWYQQILGQGPKLLIQFQNNGVVDDSQLPKDRFSAERLKGVDSTLKIQPAKLEDSAVYLCASSLGTRRNSGNTIYFGEGSWLTVV.

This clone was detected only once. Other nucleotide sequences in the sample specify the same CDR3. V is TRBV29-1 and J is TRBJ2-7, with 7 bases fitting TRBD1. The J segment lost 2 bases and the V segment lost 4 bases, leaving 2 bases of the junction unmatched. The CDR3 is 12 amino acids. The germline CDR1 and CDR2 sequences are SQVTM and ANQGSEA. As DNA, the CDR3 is TGCAGCGTTGGCAGGGGGACCTACGAGCAGTACTTC. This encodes CSVGRGTYEQYF.

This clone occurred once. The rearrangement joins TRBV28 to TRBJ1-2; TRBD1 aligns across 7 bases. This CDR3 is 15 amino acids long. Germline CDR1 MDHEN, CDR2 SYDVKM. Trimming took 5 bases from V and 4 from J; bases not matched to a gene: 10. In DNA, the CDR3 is TGTGCCAGCAGTCCCAGGGACAGACCGACCTATGGCTACACCTTC. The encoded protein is CASSPRDRPTYGYTF.

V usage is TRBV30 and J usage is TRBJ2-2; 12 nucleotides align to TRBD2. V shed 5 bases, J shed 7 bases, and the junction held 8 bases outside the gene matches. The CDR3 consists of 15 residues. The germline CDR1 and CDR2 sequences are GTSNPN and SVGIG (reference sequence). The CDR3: CAWGYGLAGIGELFF. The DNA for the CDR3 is TGTGCCTGGGGATACGGACTAGCGGGAATCGGGGAGCTGTTTTTT. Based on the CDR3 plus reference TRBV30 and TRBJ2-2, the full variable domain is SQTIHQWPATLVQPVGSPLSLECTVEGTSNPNLYWYRQAAGRGLQLLFYSVGIGQISSEVPQNLSASRPQDRQFILSSKKLLLSDSGFYLCAWGYGLAGIGELFFGEGSRLTVL.

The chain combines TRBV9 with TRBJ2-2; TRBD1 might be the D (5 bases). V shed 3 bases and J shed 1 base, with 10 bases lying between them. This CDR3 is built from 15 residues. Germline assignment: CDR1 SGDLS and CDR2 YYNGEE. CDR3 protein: CASSAATENTGELFF. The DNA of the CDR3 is TGTGCCAGCAGCGCAGCGACAGAGAACACCGGGGAGCTGTTTTTT.

In nucleotides, the CDR3 is TGTGCCAGCAGCCCCGGGACAGGGGAAGGAAAACTGTTTTTT. As protein: CASSPGTGEGKLFF. The V gene is TRBV28, the J gene TRBJ1-4; 10 bases align to TRBD1. Trimming cost V 6 bases and J 10 bases; bases outside gene matches: 8. The germline CDR1 and CDR2 sequences are MDHEN and SYDVKM. The length of the CDR3 is 14 residues.

The CDR3 sequence is CASSRDSDSNQPQHF. In DNA, the CDR3 is TGTGCCAGCAGCAGGGACAGTGATAGCAATCAGCCCCAGCATTTT. The chain recombines TRBV7-9 with TRBJ1-5; 7 positions agree with TRBD1. Germline CDR1 and CDR2: SEHNR and FQNEAQ (reference sequence). J gave up 0 bases and V 5 bases, and 4 bases lay outside the gene matches. CDR3 length: 15 amino acids.

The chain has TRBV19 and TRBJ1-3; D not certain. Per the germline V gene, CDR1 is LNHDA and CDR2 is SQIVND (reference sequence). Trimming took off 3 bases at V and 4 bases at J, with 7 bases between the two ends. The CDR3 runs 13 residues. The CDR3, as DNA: TGTGCCAGTAGTATTTCTCAGGGAAACACCATATATTTT. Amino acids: CASSISQGNTIYF.

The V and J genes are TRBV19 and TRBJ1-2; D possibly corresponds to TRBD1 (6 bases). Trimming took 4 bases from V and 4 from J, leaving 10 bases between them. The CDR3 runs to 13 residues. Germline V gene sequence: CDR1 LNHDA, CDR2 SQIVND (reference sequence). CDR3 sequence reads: CASSRQGIYGYTF. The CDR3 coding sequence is TGTGCCAGTAGTAGGCAGGGGATCTATGGCTACACCTTC.

CDR3 nucleotides: TGTGCCAGCAGTTTGATAGACAGGGTAGGCTACGAGCAGTACTTC. This encodes CASSLIDRVGYEQYF. The chain carries TRBV5-6 and TRBJ2-7; 7 bases map to TRBD1. Germline V gene data show CDR1 as SGHDT and CDR2 as YYEEEE. V was clipped by 5 bases and J by 3 bases; unmatched bases: 11. The CDR3 is 15 amino acids. Supplemented by reference TRBV5-6 and TRBJ2-7, the full variable domain reads DAGVTQSPTHLIKTRGQQVTLRCSPKSGHDTVSWYQQALGQGPQFIFQYYEEEERQRGNFPDRFSGHQFPNYSSELNVNALLLGDSALYLCASSLIDRVGYEQYFGPGTRLTVT.

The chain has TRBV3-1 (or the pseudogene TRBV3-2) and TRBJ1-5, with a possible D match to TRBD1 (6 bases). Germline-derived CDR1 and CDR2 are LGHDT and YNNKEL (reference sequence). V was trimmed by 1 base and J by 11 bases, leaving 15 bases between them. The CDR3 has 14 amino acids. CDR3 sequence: CASSQGTVSIAQHF. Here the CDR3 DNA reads TGTGCCAGCAGCCAAGGGACAGTCTCAATAGCCCAGCATTTT.